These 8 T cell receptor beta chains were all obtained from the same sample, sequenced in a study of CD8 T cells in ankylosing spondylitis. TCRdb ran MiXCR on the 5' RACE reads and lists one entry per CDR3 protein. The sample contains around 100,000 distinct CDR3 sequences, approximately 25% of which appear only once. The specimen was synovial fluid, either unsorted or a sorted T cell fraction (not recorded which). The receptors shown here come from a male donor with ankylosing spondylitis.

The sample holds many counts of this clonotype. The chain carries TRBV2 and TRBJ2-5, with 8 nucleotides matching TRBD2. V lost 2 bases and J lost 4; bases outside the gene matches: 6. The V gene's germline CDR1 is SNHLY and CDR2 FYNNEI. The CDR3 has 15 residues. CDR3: CASSEFGLAGETQYF. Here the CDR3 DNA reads TGTGCCAGCAGTGAATTCGGGCTAGCGGGAGAGACCCAGTACTTC.

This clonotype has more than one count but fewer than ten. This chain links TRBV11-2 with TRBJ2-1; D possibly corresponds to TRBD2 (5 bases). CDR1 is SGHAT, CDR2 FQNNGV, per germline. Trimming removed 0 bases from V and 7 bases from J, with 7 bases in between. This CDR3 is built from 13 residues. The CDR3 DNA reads TGTGCCAGCAGCTTAGATTTAGCGAATGAGCAGTTCTTC. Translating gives CASSLDLANEQFF.

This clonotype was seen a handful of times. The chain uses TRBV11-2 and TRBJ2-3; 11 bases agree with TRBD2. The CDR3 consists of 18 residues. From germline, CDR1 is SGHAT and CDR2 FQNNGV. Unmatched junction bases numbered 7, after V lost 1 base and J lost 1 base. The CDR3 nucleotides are TGTGCCAGCAGCTTAGGTAGCGGGAGGGGGCTCGGCACAGATACGCAGTATTTT. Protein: CASSLGSGRGLGTDTQYF.

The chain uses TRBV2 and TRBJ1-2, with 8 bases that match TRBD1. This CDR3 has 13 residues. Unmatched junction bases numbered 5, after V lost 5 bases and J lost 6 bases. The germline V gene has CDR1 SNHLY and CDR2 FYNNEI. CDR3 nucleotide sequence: TGTGCCAGCAGTTGGACAGGGAGGGATGGCTACACCTTC. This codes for CASSWTGRDGYTF.

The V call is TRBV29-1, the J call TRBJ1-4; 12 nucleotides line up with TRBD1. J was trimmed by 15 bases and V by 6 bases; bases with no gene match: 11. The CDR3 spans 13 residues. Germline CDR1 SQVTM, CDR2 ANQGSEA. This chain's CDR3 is CSVRTGDRGRLFF. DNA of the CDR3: TGCAGCGTCCGAACAGGGGACAGGGGGCGATTGTTTTTT. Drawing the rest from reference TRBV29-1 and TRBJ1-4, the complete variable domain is SAVISQKPSRDICQRGTSLTIQCQVDSQVTMMFWYRQQPGQSLTLIATANQGSEATYESGFVIDKFPISRPNLTFSTLTVSNMSPEDSSIYLCSVRTGDRGRLFFGSGTQLSVL.

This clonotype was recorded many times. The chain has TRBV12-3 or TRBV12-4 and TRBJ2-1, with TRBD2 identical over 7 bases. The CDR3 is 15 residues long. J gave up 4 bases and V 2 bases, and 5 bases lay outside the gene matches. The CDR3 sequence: CASSLTPSGYNEQFF. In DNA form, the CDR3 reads TGTGCCAGCAGTTTAACCCCTAGCGGTTACAATGAGCAGTTCTTC.

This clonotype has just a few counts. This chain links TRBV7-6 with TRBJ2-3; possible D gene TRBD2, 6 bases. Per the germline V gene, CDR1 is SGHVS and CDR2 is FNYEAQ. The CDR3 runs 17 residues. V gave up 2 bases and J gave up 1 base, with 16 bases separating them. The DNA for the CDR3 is TGTGCCAGCAGCTTAAGTTCGGGGGTAGGTGGCACAGATACGCAGTATTTT. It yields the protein CASSLSSGVGGTDTQYF.

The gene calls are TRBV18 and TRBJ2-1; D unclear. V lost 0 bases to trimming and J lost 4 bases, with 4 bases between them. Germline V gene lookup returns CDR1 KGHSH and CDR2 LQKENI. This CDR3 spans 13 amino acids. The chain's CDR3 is CASSPPSYNEQFF. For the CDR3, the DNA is TGTGCCAGCTCACCACCGTCGTACAATGAGCAGTTCTTC.